The next 2 T cell receptor beta chains were all read from a single sample in a study of cytomegalovirus exposure and HLA in healthy donors. The PCR contained 60 Vbeta and 13 Jbeta primers. Clones were sequenced by immunoSEQ multiplex PCR, and TCRdb holds only the in-frame ones, with some missing. This sample's table reports approximately 96,000 clones. The source material was PBMCs. These receptors all come from a girl between 10 and 17 years old in good health and CMV-seropositive.

The CDR3 reads CASSLTGTSYNEQFF. CDR3 nucleotides: TGTGCCAGCAGCCTAACCGGGACTAGCTACAATGAGCAGTTCTTC. J is TRBJ2-1 and V is TRBV6-5; TRBD2 agrees at 8 bases. This CDR3 comprises 15 residues. The germline V gene has CDR1 MNHEY and CDR2 SVGAGI. Trimming removed 6 bases from V and 3 bases from J; junction bases left unmatched: 7.

The gene calls are TRBV9 and TRBJ1-6, with D uncertain. Trimming took off 4 bases at V and 10 bases at J, with 18 bases between the two ends. The CDR3 contains 15 residues. CDR1 and CDR2 (germline): SGDLS, YYNGEE. The CDR3 DNA is TGTGCCAGCAGCCCCCCTTGGTCCCGGGAGTCACCCCTCCACTTT. It codes for CASSPPWSRESPLHF.